A selection of T cell receptor beta chains follows, all from one sample in a study of CD4 T cells in relation to SARS-CoV-2 and coronaviruses. Libraries were prepared by immunoSEQ multiplex PCR; TCRdb keeps only in-frame clonotypes and omits some of them. The repertoire includes 27,000 or so clones, about 76% of them detected once, and about a sixth sits in the top ten. No antigens are known for them. The sample taken for sequencing was CD4+ T cells from PBMCs, cultured in vitro. These receptors were taken from a human donor in good health. Both conserved end residues are part of each CDR3. The D gene is left open where the match is weak. For some rows the clone size is stated as once, few or many, or as a class when expanded; others skip it.

CDR3aa,CDR3nt,v_gene,j_gene,abundance,d_gene
CASSYPPGSTDTQYF,TGTGCCAGCAGTTACCCCCCAGGATCCACAGATACGCAGTATTTT,TRBV6-2/TRBV6-3,TRBJ2-3,.,.
CASSTGGSGGTDTQYF,TGTGCCAGCAGCACCGGGGGGAGCGGGGGGACAGATACGCAGTATTTT,TRBV11-3,TRBJ2-3,.,TRBD2
CASGQSTDTQYF,TGTGCCAGCGGACAGTCCACAGATACGCAGTATTTT,TRBV12-3/TRBV12-4,TRBJ2-3,.,.
CAWSVSVYEQYF,TGTGCCTGGAGTGTATCAGTCTACGAGCAGTACTTC,TRBV30,TRBJ2-7,few,.
CASSSHGPYEQYF,TGTGCCAGCAGTTCCCACGGGCCCTACGAGCAGTACTTC,TRBV12-3/TRBV12-4,TRBJ2-7,few,.
CASSESRTGDEKLFF,TGCGCCAGCAGTGAGTCGAGGACAGGGGACGAAAAACTGTTTTTT,TRBV10-1,TRBJ1-4,few,TRBD1
CASSHLVNQETQYF,TGCGCCAGCAGCCACCTAGTGAACCAAGAGACCCAGTACTTC,TRBV4-3,TRBJ2-5,.,.
CASSYSRGVGQETQYF,TGTGCCAGCAGTTACTCGAGGGGGGTGGGGCAAGAGACCCAGTACTTC,TRBV6-5,TRBJ2-5,once,.
CASRMGGYGYTF,TGTGCCAGCAGAATGGGGGGTTATGGCTACACCTTC,TRBV3-1/TRBV3-2,TRBJ1-2,.,.
CARTTGFANTGELFF,TGTGCCAGAACGACAGGCTTTGCGAACACCGGGGAGCTGTTTTTT,TRBV19,TRBJ2-2,.,.
CASSLQPDTDTQYF,TGCGCCAGCAGCCTCCAACCCGACACAGATACGCAGTATTTT,TRBV4-1,TRBJ2-3,few,.
CASSLVSGGSGDYGYTF,TGTGCCAGCAGCTTAGTGTCCGGGGGTAGCGGTGACTATGGCTACACCTTC,TRBV7-2,TRBJ1-2,.,.
CASSQPGTGFGNTIYF,TGTGCCAGCTCACAACCCGGGACAGGGTTTGGAAACACCATATATTTT,TRBV18,TRBJ1-3,once,TRBD1
CATSRRRTGTTNEKLFF,TGTGCCACCAGCAGACGGAGGACAGGCACAACTAATGAAAAACTGTTTTTT,TRBV15,TRBJ1-4,few,TRBD1
CASSQGQGRDTQYF,TGTGCCAGCAGCCAGGGACAGGGAAGAGATACGCAGTATTTT,TRBV3-1/TRBV3-2,TRBJ2-3,.,TRBD1
CASSSLRRGGLDTQYF,TGTGCCAGCAGCTCCCTGCGGCGGGGGGGCTTGGATACGCAGTATTTT,TRBV7-8,TRBJ2-3,.,TRBD2
CASSLALTLYNEQFF,TGTGCCAGCAGCTTAGCGCTTACTCTCTACAATGAGCAGTTCTTC,TRBV11-1,TRBJ2-1,.,.
CASSHSPTSGRAADTQYF,TGTGCCAGCAGCCACTCCCCAACTAGCGGGAGGGCCGCAGATACGCAGTATTTT,TRBV14,TRBJ2-3,few,TRBD2
CASSSLTGGLDIQYF,TGTGCCAGCAGCTCTCTGACGGGGGGGCTGGACATTCAGTACTTC,TRBV7-8,TRBJ2-4,.,TRBD2
CASSYQQGQQEQYF,TGTGCCAGCAGTTACCAACAGGGACAACAAGAGCAGTACTTC,TRBV6-5,TRBJ2-7,.,.
CASSPPRDEKLFF,TGTGCCAGCAGCCCTCCCCGGGATGAAAAACTGTTTTTT,TRBV7-9,TRBJ1-4,once,.
CASSSRGPHEQYF,TGCGCCAGCAGCTCCAGGGGGCCGCACGAGCAGTACTTC,TRBV5-1,TRBJ2-7,.,TRBD1
CASSQDLRGTGELFF,TGCGCCAGCAGCCAGGACCTGCGGGGCACCGGGGAGCTGTTTTTT,TRBV4-3,TRBJ2-2,.,.
CASSPEGAIQYF,TGCGCCAGCAGCCCGGAGGGAGCCATTCAGTACTTC,TRBV5-1,TRBJ2-4,.,.
CASSLGGGETQYF,TGTGCCAGCAGCTTAGGGGGTGGAGAGACCCAGTACTTC,TRBV11-2,TRBJ2-5,.,.
CASSQLRGEVGFRNEQFF,TGTGCCAGCAGCCAACTGCGAGGGGAGGTCGGGTTTCGCAATGAGCAGTTCTTC,TRBV14,TRBJ2-1,.,.